The 27 T cell receptor beta chains below all came from one sample that was sequenced in a study of blood T cell repertoires in COVID-19. Only in-frame clones appear in the TCRdb table, and some are missing; sequencing was by immunoSEQ multiplex PCR. There are about 120,000 clones in the sample; around four fifths occur only once, and roughly 17% lies in the top ten. Sequences were obtained from peripheral blood. The receptors stem from a man aged 55 to 70 with active or convalescent COVID-19.

V is TRBV5-1 and J is TRBJ2-7; 11 positions match TRBD2. Germline CDR1 SGHRS, CDR2 YFSETQ. This CDR3 has 16 amino acids. The V gene end was trimmed by 3 bases and the J gene end by 2 bases; junction bases not matched to a gene: 7. The CDR3 DNA reads as TGCGCCAGCAGCTCAACCGGGACTAGCGGACCCTACGAGCAGTACTTC. Translating gives CASSSTGTSGPYEQYF.

This clone has just a few counts. This chain links TRBV5-4 with TRBJ1-1, with unresolved D. CDR1 is SGHNT and CDR2 is YYREEE in the germline V gene (reference sequence). Trimming took off 1 base at V and 0 bases at J, with 4 bases between the two ends. The CDR3 runs to 13 residues. The CDR3 sequence is CASSLSLNTEAFF. The CDR3 DNA reads as TGTGCCAGCAGCTTGAGCTTGAACACTGAAGCTTTCTTT.

This chain links TRBV9 with TRBJ2-6; D uncertain. Trimming took 3 bases from V and 2 from J, leaving 9 bases between them. Germline V CDR1 and CDR2: SGDLS, YYNGEE. There are 15 residues in the CDR3. DNA for the CDR3: TGTGCCAGCAGCGACCAGAACGCTGGGGCCAACGTCCTGACTTTC. Its translation is CASSDQNAGANVLTF.

This clone was recorded many times. The genes are TRBV5-6 and TRBJ1-2; possible D gene TRBD1, 5 bases. Trimming removed 2 bases at V and 7 bases at J, with 15 bases between. The CDR3 has 14 residues. Germline V gene data show CDR1 as SGHDT and CDR2 as YYEEEE. CDR3 sequence (DNA): TGTGCCAGCAGCTTAAGGGGTTTAGAAGGTGGCTACACCTTC. Amino acid sequence: CASSLRGLEGGYTF.

This clone was observed at least ten times. The V call is TRBV20-1, the J call TRBJ2-7; D gene uncertain. Germline loops: CDR1 DFQATT, CDR2 SNEGSKA (reference sequence). The CDR3 has 15 residues. Trimming stripped 3 bases from V and 7 bases from J, with 22 bases between. This chain's CDR3 is CSASSRARLLGEQYF. CDR3 DNA: TGCAGTGCTAGTTCGAGAGCTCGACTGTTGGGTGAGCAGTACTTC.

The chain couples TRBV11-3 to TRBJ2-1; D gene uncertain. This CDR3 has 13 amino acids. The V end lost 4 bases, the J end lost 10 bases, and 14 bases lay between the germline ends. Germline V gene lookup returns CDR1 SGHNT and CDR2 YENEEA. CDR3 bases: TGTGCCAGCAGCTCTGGTCCTTCTGGCGAGCAGTTCTTC. Translating gives CASSSGPSGEQFF.

V gene TRBV29-1 combines with J gene TRBJ2-7; no clear D gene. Trimming took 6 bases from V and 2 from J, leaving 11 bases between them. Per the germline V gene, CDR1 is SQVTM and CDR2 is ANQGSEA. The CDR3 is 12 residues long. CDR3 DNA: TGCAGCGTGTCCGACAAAGCCTACGAGCAGTACTTC. Translated: CSVSDKAYEQYF.

The chain employs TRBV6-1 and TRBJ1-4; TRBD1 matches at 7 bases. Trimming at V came to 6 bases and at J to 8 bases, leaving 9 bases not matched to a gene. The germline V gene has CDR1 MNHNS and CDR2 SASEGT. This CDR3 has 14 residues. The CDR3 DNA follows: TGTGCCAGCAGCCAGGGGGGTGGAGACGAAAAACTGTTTTTT. Its protein is CASSQGGGDEKLFF.

This clone was observed a few times. CDR3 loop: CASSVSGDSRQPQHF. Written as DNA, the CDR3 is TGTGCCAGCAGCGTCTCAGGGGACAGCCGGCAGCCCCAGCATTTT. The chain uses TRBV9 and TRBJ1-5, with 7 positions matching TRBD1. The CDR3 extends over 15 amino acids. J was trimmed by 7 bases and V by 2 bases; bases with no gene match: 9. The germline V gene has CDR1 SGDLS and CDR2 YYNGEE.

Remarks on this clone: This specimen includes other DNA sequences encoding the same CDR3. This chain uses TRBV24-1 with TRBJ1-1; unclear D gene. Trimming took off 7 bases at V and 4 bases at J, with 6 bases between the two ends. There are 11 residues in the CDR3. Germline CDR1 reads KGHDR; CDR2 reads SFDVKD. The CDR3 is CATRRGTEAFF. For the CDR3, the DNA is TGTGCCACCAGGAGAGGCACTGAAGCTTTCTTT.

The rearrangement uses TRBV19 and TRBJ2-2; D not resolved. The CDR3 has 15 residues. The germline gives CDR1 LNHDA, CDR2 SQIVND (reference sequence). With 5 bases removed from V and 0 bases from J, the gap between germline ends came to 10 bases. The CDR3: CASSPSSANTGELFF. CDR3 coding DNA: TGTGCCAGTAGTCCCTCCAGCGCGAACACCGGGGAGCTGTTTTTT.

This sequence joins TRBV12-5 and TRBJ2-1; TRBD2 aligns across 7 bases. J gave up 7 bases and V 7 bases, and 7 bases lay outside the gene matches. The CDR3 is 13 amino acids. CDR1 LGHNT and CDR2 FRNRAP come from the germline V gene. The DNA of the CDR3 is TGTGCTAGTGTCGATAAAGCGGGGAATGAGCAGTTCTTC. Its translation is CASVDKAGNEQFF.

The V call is TRBV7-2, the J call TRBJ2-3; 7 bases align to TRBD1. This CDR3 is built from 16 residues. The germline V gene encodes CDR1 SGHTA and CDR2 FQGNSA. With 5 bases clipped from V and 2 bases from J, the junction kept 10 bases outside the gene matches. The CDR3 sequence: CASSPRGRAFTDTQYF. CDR3 coding DNA: TGTGCCAGCAGCCCGAGGGGGCGGGCATTCACAGATACGCAGTATTTT.

The chain couples TRBV5-1 to TRBJ2-2; D uncertain. Germline CDR1 SGHRS, CDR2 YFSETQ. Trimming removed 0 bases at V and 0 bases at J, with 6 bases between. The CDR3 length is 15 residues. CDR3 in amino acids: CASSLATANTGELFF. As DNA, the CDR3 is TGCGCCAGCAGCTTGGCAACGGCGAACACCGGGGAGCTGTTTTTT. The whole variable domain, filled in from reference TRBV5-1 and TRBJ2-2, reads KAGVTQTPRYLIKTRGQQVTLSCSPISGHRSVSWYQQTPGQGLQFLFEYFSETQRNKGNFPGRFSGRQFSNSRSEMNVSTLELGDSALYLCASSLATANTGELFFGEGSRLTVL.

The V call is TRBV9, the J call TRBJ1-5; TRBD1 might be the D (5 bases). CDR3 size: 15 residues. Germline values: CDR1 SGDLS, CDR2 YYNGEE. V shed 0 bases and J shed 4 bases, with 11 bases lying between them. CDR3 sequence reads: CASSVAGQLNQPQHF. CDR3 nucleotide sequence: TGTGCCAGCAGCGTAGCTGGACAACTAAATCAGCCCCAGCATTTT.

V and J are TRBV28 and TRBJ1-2, with D perhaps TRBD1 (6 bases). The V gene's germline CDR1 is MDHEN and CDR2 SYDVKM. Trimming took 5 bases from V and 4 from J, leaving 23 bases between them. This CDR3 contains 17 residues. CDR3 nucleotide sequence: TGTGCCAGCAGTGTAATCGCAGGGGCGCTAACTAGCTATGGCTACACCTTC. Amino acids: CASSVIAGALTSYGYTF.

The genes are TRBV28 and TRBJ2-2, with 7 bases fitting TRBD2. Germline trimming cut 7 bases from V and 3 bases from J; bases unmatched to any gene: 8. The CDR3 sequence is 15 residues long. Germline CDR1 MDHEN, CDR2 SYDVKM. CDR3 sequence (DNA): TGTGCCAGCACCCCCTGGGGAGGGGACACCGGGGAGCTGTTTTTT. Translated: CASTPWGGDTGELFF.

The gene calls are TRBV29-1 and TRBJ2-2, with TRBD1 identical over 11 bases. J lost 4 bases, V lost 6 bases, and 4 bases had no gene match. The CDR3 has 14 residues. The V gene's germline CDR1 is SQVTM and CDR2 ANQGSEA. Here the CDR3 DNA reads TGCAGCGTCCAGGGACAGGGGGTCACCGGGGAGCTGTTTTTT. Protein sequence: CSVQGQGVTGELFF.

This chain links TRBV28 with TRBJ1-1, with unresolved D. Deletions cut 3 bases from V and 6 bases from J, with 11 bases between. CDR1 is MDHEN, CDR2 SYDVKM, per germline. The CDR3 length is 13 residues. The CDR3 is CASSFELLAEAFF. DNA for the CDR3: TGTGCCAGCAGTTTCGAGCTCTTGGCTGAAGCTTTCTTT.

This clone turned up a few times. The chain employs TRBV30 and TRBJ1-6; TRBD1 agrees at 7 bases. This CDR3 is 17 amino acids long. Per the germline V gene, CDR1 is GTSNPN and CDR2 is SVGIG (reference sequence). V lost 0 bases and J lost 0; bases outside the gene matches: 5. The chain's CDR3 is CAWSVPQGGSYNSPLHF. The CDR3 nucleotides are TGTGCCTGGAGTGTACCCCAGGGGGGCTCCTATAATTCACCCCTCCACTTT.

V and J are TRBV4-2 and TRBJ2-7; D is unclear. From germline, CDR1 is LGHNA and CDR2 YNFKEQ. V was trimmed by 1 base and J by 9 bases, leaving 7 bases between them. The CDR3 extends over 11 amino acids. The CDR3 nucleotides are TGTGCCAGCAGCCAAGGGGCGTCGCAGTACTTC. Protein: CASSQGASQYF.

V and J are TRBV28 and TRBJ2-5; D not certain. Germline CDR1 reads MDHEN; CDR2 reads SYDVKM. This CDR3 region has 17 residues. V lost 5 bases and J 5 bases, leaving 24 bases between the germline ends. CDR3: CASSPDTKVLSLETQYF. In DNA form, the CDR3 reads TGTGCCAGCAGTCCTGACACGAAGGTTCTCTCCCTGGAGACCCAGTACTTC.

The rearrangement uses TRBV2 and TRBJ1-1; D remains ambiguous. V was shortened by 6 bases and J by 1 base, with 9 bases between the two germline ends. Germline V gives CDR1 SNHLY, CDR2 FYNNEI. The CDR3 extends over 13 amino acids. The CDR3 DNA follows: TGTGCCAGCAGGGCCTCTCCGAACACTGAAGCTTTCTTT. It encodes CASRASPNTEAFF.

CDR3 nucleotide sequence: TGTGCCAGCAGCCAAGTACCTAGCGGGGGGAGCACCTACAATGAGCAGTTCTTC. Protein sequence: CASSQVPSGGSTYNEQFF. This chain links TRBV3-1 (or the pseudogene TRBV3-2) with TRBJ2-1, with 11 bases lining up with TRBD2. V trimming: 1 base; J trimming: 2 bases; junction bases outside the gene matches: 7. CDR3 length: 18 residues. Germline CDR1 and CDR2: LGHDT and YNNKEL (reference sequence).

V usage is TRBV5-1 and J usage is TRBJ2-7; 9 bases align to TRBD2. V was pared by 2 bases and J by 0 bases, with 12 bases of the junction left unmatched. Germline CDR1 SGHRS, CDR2 YFSETQ. CDR3 length: 18 residues. The CDR3 DNA is TGCGCCAGCAGCTTAATGCCGGCTAGCGGGACTGGCTCCTACGAGCAGTACTTC. It translates to CASSLMPASGTGSYEQYF.

V gene TRBV18 combines with J gene TRBJ2-6, with D tentatively TRBD2 (5 bases). This CDR3 comprises 14 residues. Trimming cost V 0 bases and J 6 bases, with 6 bases left between them. Germline CDR1 and CDR2: KGHSH and LQKENI. The CDR3, as DNA: TGTGCCAGCTCACCACCGGAGGCGGCCAACGTCCTGACTTTC. Its translation: CASSPPEAANVLTF. Full variable domain (outside the CDR3, taken from reference TRBV18 and TRBJ2-6): NAGVMQNPRHLVRRRGQEARLRCSPMKGHSHVYWYRQLPEEGLKFMVYLQKENIIDESGMPKERFSAEFPKEGPSILRIQQVVRGDSAAYFCASSPPEAANVLTFGAGSRLTVL.

This clone showed up just once. The CDR3 loop reads CSAQTTYEQYF. CDR3 sequence (DNA): TGCAGTGCTCAGACTACCTACGAGCAGTACTTC. The chain recombines TRBV20-1 with TRBJ2-7; D perhaps matches TRBD2 (5 bases). Germline V lookup: CDR1 DFQATT, CDR2 SNEGSKA (reference sequence). The CDR3 contains 11 residues. Between the trimmed V and J ends, which lost 5 bases and 2 bases, there was a span of 7 bases.